The clone carrying this TCR beta chain appeared many times. The target antigen is unknown. CDR3 length: 18 amino acids. V lost 1 base, J lost 0 bases, and 6 bases stayed unmatched. Germline CDR1 reads LGHNA; CDR2 reads YSLEER. A sample-barcoded 5' primer and a J-beta primer mix were used in a second PCR of about 7 to 12 cycles. Each single sample gave us at least 2.5 million CDR3-containing paired-end reads. MiXCR, applied by TCRdb to the 5' RACE reads, yields one record per CDR3 protein. The table lists 500,000 to 650,000 distinct CDR3 sequences, around 27% of them singletons, with 3% to 4% in the top ten. The sample belongs to a study of blood T cells in healthy people across ages. Notes on the study in general: The study found more naive CD4+ cells and higher diversity in long-lived than aged donors. Percentage of naive T cells showed a strong correlation with TCR beta diversity.

The same specimen was also included in a second study, on T cells of mothers and their children. From that second work: Each mother gave over 8 million TCR beta CDR3 reads; each child, some 3 million.

The V gene is TRBV4-3, the J gene TRBJ2-5; 12 bases align to TRBD2. The specimen was blood. The TCR originated in a boy between 2 and 10 years old in good health. CDR3 DNA: TGCGCCAGCAGCCAAGTACCTAGCGGGAGGGGATACCAAGAGACCCAGTACTTC. This encodes CASSQVPSGRGYQETQYF.